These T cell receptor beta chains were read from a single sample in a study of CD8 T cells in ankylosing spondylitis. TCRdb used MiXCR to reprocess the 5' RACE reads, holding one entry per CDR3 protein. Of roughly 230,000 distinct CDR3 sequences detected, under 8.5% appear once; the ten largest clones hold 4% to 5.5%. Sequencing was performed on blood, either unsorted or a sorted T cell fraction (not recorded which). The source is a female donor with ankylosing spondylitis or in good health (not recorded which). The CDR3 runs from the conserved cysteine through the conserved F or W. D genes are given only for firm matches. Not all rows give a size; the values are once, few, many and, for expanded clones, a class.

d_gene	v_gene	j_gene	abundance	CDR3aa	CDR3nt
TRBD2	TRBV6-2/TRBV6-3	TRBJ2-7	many	CASSLAGESYEQYF	TGTGCCAGCAGTTTAGCGGGAGAGTCTTACGAGCAGTACTTC
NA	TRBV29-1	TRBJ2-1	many	CSYLVVHYSYNEQFF	TGCAGCTACCTTGTGGTCCACTACTCCTACAATGAGCAGTTCTTC
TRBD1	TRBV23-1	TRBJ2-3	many	CASSRTGFTDTQYF	TGCGCCAGCAGTAGGACAGGTTTTACAGATACGCAGTATTTT
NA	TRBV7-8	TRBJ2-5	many	CASSPGWDRRSQETQYF	TGTGCCAGCAGCCCCGGTTGGGACCGTAGGTCCCAAGAGACCCAGTACTTC
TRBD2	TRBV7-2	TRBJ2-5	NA	CASSLGGLAGGETQYF	TGTGCCAGCAGCTTAGGAGGACTAGCGGGAGGGGAGACCCAGTACTTC
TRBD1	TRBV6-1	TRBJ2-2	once	CASSSNRGGRRDGELFF	TGTGCCAGCAGTAGCAACAGGGGCGGCCGCCGTGACGGGGAGCTGTTTTTT
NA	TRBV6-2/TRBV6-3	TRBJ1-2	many	CASSYSGDYGYTF	TGTGCCAGCAGTTACTCGGGGGACTATGGCTACACCTTC
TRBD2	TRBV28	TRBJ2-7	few	CASRTSGRLYEQYF	TGTGCCAGCCGGACTAGCGGAAGACTCTACGAGCAGTACTTC
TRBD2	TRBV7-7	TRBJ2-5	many	CASSLSPRGRPETQYF	TGTGCTAGCAGCTTAAGTCCCCGCGGGAGACCAGAGACCCAGTACTTC
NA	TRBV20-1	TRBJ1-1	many	CSAFKENTEAFF	TGCAGTGCTTTTAAAGAGAACACTGAAGCTTTCTTT
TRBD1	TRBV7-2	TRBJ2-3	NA	CATGNRGPDTQYF	TGTGCCACCGGAAACAGGGGGCCAGATACGCAGTATTTT
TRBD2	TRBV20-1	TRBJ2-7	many	CSGRLAGFGEQYF	TGCAGTGGGCGACTAGCGGGATTTGGCGAGCAGTACTTC
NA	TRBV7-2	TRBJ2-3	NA	CASSLFPVGGISDTQYF	TGTGCCAGCAGCTTATTTCCTGTCGGAGGGATTTCAGATACGCAGTATTTT
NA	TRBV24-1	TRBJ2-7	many	CATSDLPKSPGGAYYEQYF	TGTGCCACCAGTGATTTACCCAAATCCCCCGGGGGTGCTTACTACGAGCAGTACTTC
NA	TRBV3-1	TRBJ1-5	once	CTSCLEGPPVGSNQPQHF	TGTACCAGCTGTTTAGAGGGGCCTCCTGTTGGGAGCAATCAGCCCCAGCATTTT
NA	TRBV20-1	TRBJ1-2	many	CSARVGGIGGYTF	TGCAGTGCTAGAGTTGGGGGGATCGGTGGCTACACCTTC
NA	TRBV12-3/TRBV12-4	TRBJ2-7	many	CASGPTYEQYF	TGTGCCAGCGGCCCGACCTACGAGCAGTACTTC
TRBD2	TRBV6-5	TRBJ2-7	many	CASSYYRSGTSGYHTSYEQYF	TGTGCCAGCAGCTATTACCGGTCCGGGACTAGCGGATATCACACCTCCTACGAGCAGTACTTC
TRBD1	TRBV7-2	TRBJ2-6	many	CASSLGQLSGANVLTF	TGTGCCAGCAGCTTGGGACAGCTCTCTGGGGCCAACGTCCTGACTTTC
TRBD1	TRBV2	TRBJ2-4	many	CASRGQGPKNIQYF	TGTGCCAGCAGGGGACAGGGTCCCAAAAACATTCAGTACTTC
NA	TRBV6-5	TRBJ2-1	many	CASSYPTSGSYNEQFF	TGTGCCAGCAGTTACCCTACCAGCGGGTCCTACAATGAGCAGTTCTTC
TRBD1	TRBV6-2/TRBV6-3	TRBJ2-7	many	CASSPGQGLSISPRPYEQYF	TGTGCCAGCAGTCCGGGACAGGGTTTATCCATATCCCCTCGCCCCTACGAGCAGTACTTC
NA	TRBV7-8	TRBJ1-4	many	CASTTGLEKLFF	TGTGCCAGCACCACAGGGCTTGAAAAACTGTTTTTT
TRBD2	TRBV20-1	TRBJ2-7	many	CSAYPSGRLEYEQYF	TGCAGTGCTTACCCGAGCGGGAGACTTGAGTACGAGCAGTACTTC
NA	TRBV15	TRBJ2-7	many	CATSSRREEQYF	TGTGCCACCAGCAGTAGGAGGGAGGAGCAGTACTTC
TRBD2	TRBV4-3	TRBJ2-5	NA	CASSQEGGGPSGVETQYF	TGCGCCAGCAGCCAAGAAGGGGGGGGGCCTAGCGGGGTGGAGACCCAGTACTTC
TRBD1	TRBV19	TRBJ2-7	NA	CASSTEGTVTFAEQYF	TGTGCCAGTAGTACTGAGGGGACAGTCACGTTTGCCGAGCAGTACTTC
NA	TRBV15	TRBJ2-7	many	CATSRDLLYEQYF	TGTGCCACCAGCAGAGATCTGCTCTACGAGCAGTACTTC
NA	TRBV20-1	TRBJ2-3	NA	CSAPQGGTDTQYF	TGCAGTGCTCCTCAGGGTGGGACAGATACGCAGTATTTT
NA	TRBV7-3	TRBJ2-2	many	CASSLDPVVAGELFF	TGTGCCAGCAGCTTGGACCCAGTGGTCGCCGGGGAGCTGTTTTTT
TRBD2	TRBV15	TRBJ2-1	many	CATSRDQRERQFF	TGTGCCACCAGCAGAGATCAGCGGGAGCGGCAGTTCTTC
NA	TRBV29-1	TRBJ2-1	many	CSVEVGGEQFF	TGCAGCGTTGAAGTCGGCGGGGAGCAGTTCTTC
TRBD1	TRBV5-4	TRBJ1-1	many	CASSLAADREEAFF	TGTGCCAGCAGCTTGGCCGCTGACAGGGAGGAAGCTTTCTTT
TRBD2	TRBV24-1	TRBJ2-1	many	CATSETSGNEQFF	TGTGCCACCAGTGAGACTAGCGGGAATGAGCAGTTCTTC
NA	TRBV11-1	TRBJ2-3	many	CASSWGTTDTQYF	TGTGCCAGCAGCTGGGGGACCACAGATACGCAGTATTTT
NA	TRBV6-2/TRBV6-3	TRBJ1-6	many	CASSYVWSSPLHF	TGTGCCAGCAGTTACGTTTGGAGTTCACCCCTCCACTTT
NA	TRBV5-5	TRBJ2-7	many	CASSDSYSYEQYF	TGTGCCAGCAGCGACAGTTACTCCTACGAGCAGTACTTC
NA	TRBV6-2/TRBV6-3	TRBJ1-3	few	CASSLYGYFEDTIYF	TGTGCCAGCAGTCTTTACGGATACTTTGAAGACACCATATATTTT
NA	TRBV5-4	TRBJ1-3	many	CASSLGSGNTIYF	TGTGCCAGCAGCTTGGGCTCTGGAAACACCATATATTTT
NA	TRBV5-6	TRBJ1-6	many	CASSGDWDSPLHF	TGTGCCAGCAGCGGGGACTGGGATTCACCCCTCCACTTT
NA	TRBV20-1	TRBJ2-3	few	CSALRVISVPTDTQYF	TGCAGTGCTCTGAGAGTAATTTCCGTACCTACAGATACGCAGTATTTT